What follows are 14 T cell receptor beta chains derived from one specimen sequenced in a study of T cell responses to AZD1222 COVID-19 vaccine. Assay: immunoSEQ multiplex PCR; the TCRdb copy retains only in-frame clones and omits some. The data show about 79,000 clones, about 88% seen once. The specimen comprised peripheral blood, sampled 28 days after the second AZD1222 dose. Source of these receptors: an adult who received the AZD1222 COVID-19 vaccine.

The rearrangement joins TRBV2 to TRBJ1-5, with unresolved D. With 5 bases removed from V and 5 bases from J, the gap between germline ends came to 4 bases. There are 11 residues in the CDR3. Germline CDR1 reads SNHLY; CDR2 reads FYNNEI. For the CDR3, the DNA is TGTGCCAGCAGTCTGGATCAGCCCCAGCATTTT. Its translation is CASSLDQPQHF.

The chain combines TRBV5-6 with TRBJ1-2; no clear D gene. Germline V CDR1 and CDR2: SGHDT, YYEEEE. Between the trimmed V and J ends, which lost 4 bases and 8 bases, there was a span of 15 bases. The CDR3 runs 13 residues. Here the CDR3 DNA reads TGTGCCAGCAGCCCCCGGCAGAGGTCCGGCTACACCTTC. It is translated as CASSPRQRSGYTF.

The rearrangement links TRBV7-9 to TRBJ1-2; no clear D. The CDR3 has 14 amino acids. Between the trimmed V and J ends, which lost 5 bases and 5 bases, there was a span of 15 bases. From germline, CDR1 is SEHNR and CDR2 FQNEAQ (reference sequence). The CDR3 region has the DNA TGTGCCAGCAGCATTGACGGGGTCCAATATGGCTACACCTTC. Its protein is CASSIDGVQYGYTF.

CDR3 nucleotide sequence: TGTGCCAGCAGCGAAAGTCGGGCTACAGATACGCAGTATTTT. As protein: CASSESRATDTQYF. J is TRBJ2-3 and V is TRBV7-6; D gene uncertain. V was trimmed by 5 bases and J by 3 bases, leaving 12 bases between them. The CDR3 length is 14 residues. From germline, CDR1 is SGHVS and CDR2 FNYEAQ.

V is TRBV6-4 and J is TRBJ1-4; TRBD1 might be the D (5 bases). The CDR3 totals 14 residues. Trimming cost V 3 bases and J 7 bases, with 12 bases left between them. Germline CDR1 is MRHNA and CDR2 is SNTAGT. CDR3 residues: CASSEEGGGEKLFF. CDR3 in DNA: TGTGCCAGCAGTGAGGAGGGCGGGGGTGAAAAACTGTTTTTT.

This clone was counted between two and nine times. This rearrangement joins TRBV4-1 to TRBJ2-7, with D perhaps matching TRBD1 or TRBD2 (5 bases each). Trimming removed 4 bases at V and 6 bases at J, with 28 bases between. The CDR3 covers 18 residues. CDR1 and CDR2 (germline): MGHRA, YSYEKL. CDR3 loop: CASSPEGSGRGTEREQYF. In nucleotides, the CDR3 is TGCGCCAGCAGCCCAGAAGGCTCGGGACGAGGAACCGAGCGCGAGCAGTACTTC.

This clone was observed a handful of times. The chain has TRBV7-9 and TRBJ2-2; 11 bases are a match to TRBD2. The CDR3 loop spans 16 amino acids. V shed 2 bases and J 8 bases; nucleotides not matched to a gene: 7. Germline CDR1 and CDR2: SEHNR and FQNEAQ (reference sequence). Here the CDR3 reads CASSLLAGGPPGELFF. The CDR3 DNA sequence: TGTGCCAGCAGCTTATTAGCGGGAGGGCCTCCGGGGGAGCTGTTTTTT. The whole variable domain, filled in from reference TRBV7-9 and TRBJ2-2, reads DTGVSQNPRHKITKRGQNVTFRCDPISEHNRLYWYRQTLGQGPEFLTYFQNEAQLEKSRLLSDRFSAERPKGSFSTLEIQRTEQGDSAMYLCASSLLAGGPPGELFFGEGSRLTVL.

The genes are TRBV2 and TRBJ1-6, with D possibly matching TRBD1 (6 bases). The germline V gene encodes CDR1 SNHLY and CDR2 FYNNEI. CDR3 size: 13 residues. V was clipped by 8 bases and J by 8 bases, with 13 bases between them. The DNA for the CDR3 is TGTGCCAGCCGCCGACAGGACGATTCACCCCTCCACTTT. Encoded protein: CASRRQDDSPLHF.

This clone was counted a single time. The chain uses TRBV25-1 and TRBJ1-6; D is undetermined. There are 15 residues in the CDR3. Trimming removed 4 bases from V and 9 bases from J, with 16 bases in between. Germline V CDR1 and CDR2: MGHDK, SYGVNS. The CDR3: CASSARPGGSSPLHF. CDR3 sequence (DNA): TGTGCCAGCAGTGCACGTCCGGGCGGGAGTTCACCCCTCCACTTT. The variable domain in full, completed from reference TRBV25-1 and TRBJ1-6, reads EADIYQTPRYLVIGTGKKITLECSQTMGHDKMYWYQQDPGMELHLIHYSYGVNSTEKGDLSSESTVSRIRTEHFPLTLESARPSHTSQYLCASSARPGGSSPLHFGNGTRLTVT.

This chain uses TRBV6-5 with TRBJ1-2; unclear D gene. There are 13 residues in the CDR3. Germline V gene data show CDR1 as MNHEY and CDR2 as SVGAGI. The V gene lost 7 bases and the J gene lost 1 base, with 10 bases spanning the gap. The CDR3 loop is CASKGEFNYGYTF. The CDR3 DNA follows: TGTGCCAGCAAGGGCGAGTTTAACTATGGCTACACCTTC.

The CDR3 is CASSLTSGRPKVYF. The CDR3 DNA follows: TGTGCCAGCAGCCTTACTAGCGGGCGGCCCAAAGTGTACTTC. The chain joins TRBV5-6 to TRBJ2-7; 9 nucleotides line up with TRBD2. V lost 4 bases and J lost 12; bases outside the gene matches: 14. Germline lookup yields CDR1 SGHDT and CDR2 YYEEEE. The CDR3 contains 14 residues.

A few counts support this clone. J is TRBJ1-5 and V is TRBV27; the match to TRBD1 covers 8 bases. Looked up from germline, CDR1 is MNHEY and CDR2 is SMNVEV (reference sequence). This CDR3 is 14 amino acids long. The V gene end was trimmed by 6 bases and the J gene end by 6 bases; junction bases not matched to a gene: 7. CDR3 coding DNA: TGTGCCAGCAGGAGAACTGACAGGGGTCAGCCCCAGCATTTT. Its translation: CASRRTDRGQPQHF.

V gene TRBV5-4 combines with J gene TRBJ1-2; the D is unclear. CDR1 and CDR2 from the germline V gene are SGHNT and YYREEE (reference sequence). Trimming cost V 3 bases and J 0 bases, with 3 bases left between them. The CDR3 is made up of 12 amino acids. CDR3 bases: TGTGCCAGCAGCTCCCCTAACTATGGCTACACCTTC. As protein: CASSSPNYGYTF.

The genes are TRBV2 and TRBJ1-6; TRBD1 aligns across 8 bases. The junction had 7 bases not matched to a gene; V was cut back by 6 bases and J by 9 bases. CDR1 is SNHLY, CDR2 FYNNEI, per germline. This CDR3 spans 14 amino acids. CDR3: CASRVEDRVSPLHF. CDR3 in DNA: TGTGCCAGCAGGGTAGAGGACAGGGTTTCACCCCTCCACTTT.